The 10 T cell receptor beta chains below all came from one sample that was sequenced in a study of early T cells in non-severe SARS-CoV-2 infection. TCRdb re-called the 5' RACE reads with MiXCR, one entry per CDR3 protein. The table includes around 77,000 distinct CDR3 sequences, 5% detected once. This specimen consisted of whole blood, obtained at baseline. These receptors were collected from an adult who was a healthcare worker with PCR-confirmed SARS-CoV-2 infection or an uninfected control (not recorded which).

This clonotype was counted ten times or more. This rearrangement joins TRBV20-1 to TRBJ2-4; D is possibly TRBD2 (5 bases). Trimming left V 3 bases short and J 6 bases short, with 12 bases between. CDR3 length: 13 residues. CDR1 and CDR2 from the germline V gene are DFQATT and SNEGSKA (reference sequence). The CDR3 DNA reads as TGCAGTGCTAGGGGAGACGGATCAAACATTCAGTACTTC. Translating it yields CSARGDGSNIQYF.

This clonotype occurred many times. The V call is TRBV7-2, the J call TRBJ2-7; TRBD1 is a possible D gene (6 bases). Trimming stripped 3 bases from V and 3 bases from J, with 15 bases between. Germline V gene sequence: CDR1 SGHTA, CDR2 FQGNSA. The length of the CDR3 is 15 residues. This CDR3 reads CASSLAGQQNYEQYF. In nucleotides, the CDR3 is TGTGCCAGCAGCTTGGCCGGACAGCAGAACTACGAGCAGTACTTC.

The sample holds many counts of this clonotype. J is TRBJ2-1 and V is TRBV6-6; D tentatively reads TRBD1 or TRBD2 (5 bases each). Germline CDR1 MNHNY, CDR2 SVGAGI (reference sequence). The CDR3 spans 14 residues. Between the trimmed V and J ends, which lost 2 bases and 4 bases, there was a span of 9 bases. The CDR3: CASSYRGEYNEQFF. The CDR3 coding sequence is TGTGCCAGCAGTTACAGAGGGGAATACAATGAGCAGTTCTTC.

This clonotype has a count of ten or more. The rearrangement links TRBV12-3 or TRBV12-4 to TRBJ1-1; D call uncertain. The V end lost 6 bases, the J end lost 2 bases, and 13 bases lay between the germline ends. This CDR3 has 14 amino acids. CDR3 sequence: CASSPSGLNTEAFF. DNA for the CDR3: TGTGCCAGCAGCCCTTCGGGATTAAACACTGAAGCTTTCTTT.

This clonotype was recorded at least ten times. This sequence joins TRBV7-6 and TRBJ2-3; 12 positions match TRBD2. J gave up 7 bases and V 1 base, and 12 bases lay outside the gene matches. There are 18 residues in the CDR3. CDR1 is SGHVS and CDR2 is FNYEAQ in the germline V gene. The CDR3 here is CASSLGTSGNVFGNTQYF. The CDR3 DNA is TGTGCCAGCAGCTTAGGGACTAGCGGGAACGTTTTCGGGAATACGCAGTATTTT.

This clonotype was counted many times. The chain has TRBV10-1 and TRBJ2-2; D may be TRBD1 (5 bases). This CDR3 has 15 residues. Trimming shortened V by 4 bases and J by 1 base, and 10 bases separated the two germline ends. From germline, CDR1 is WNHNN and CDR2 SYGVQD (reference sequence). The CDR3 region has the DNA TGCGCCAGCAGTGGTGCAGGGATGAACACCGGGGAGCTGTTTTTT. As protein: CASSGAGMNTGELFF.

This clonotype was counted ten times or more. This chain uses TRBV29-1 with TRBJ1-5, with a possible D match to TRBD1 (5 bases). The CDR3 runs to 13 residues. V shed 2 bases and J shed 1 base, with 6 bases lying between them. CDR1 and CDR2 from the germline V gene are SQVTM and ANQGSEA. CDR3 DNA sequence: TGCAGCGTTGAACAGGGAAGCAATCAGCCCCAGCATTTT. It translates to CSVEQGSNQPQHF.

The chain recombines TRBV12-3 or TRBV12-4 with TRBJ1-1, with D possibly matching TRBD1 (5 bases). This CDR3 has 14 residues. Trimming stripped 3 bases from V and 4 bases from J, with 12 bases between. CDR3 protein: CASSFAAGATEAFF. In nucleotides, the CDR3 is TGTGCCAGCAGTTTCGCCGCTGGGGCCACTGAAGCTTTCTTT.

This clonotype appeared many times. The chain recombines TRBV27 with TRBJ2-4, with 10 nucleotides matching TRBD1. J was trimmed by 8 bases and V by 5 bases; bases with no gene match: 3. The CDR3 is 13 residues long. Germline lookup yields CDR1 MNHEY and CDR2 SMNVEV (reference sequence). The CDR3 sequence is CASSRDRGDIQYF. The CDR3 region has the DNA TGTGCCAGCAGTCGGGACAGGGGAGACATTCAGTACTTC.

V usage is TRBV27 and J usage is TRBJ2-7; 16 nucleotides line up with TRBD2. CDR3 length: 15 amino acids. Trimming removed 7 bases from V and 7 bases from J; junction bases left unmatched: 7. CDR1 and CDR2 from the germline V gene are MNHEY and SMNVEV (reference sequence). CDR3 DNA: TGTGCCAGCATGGGACTAGCGGGAGGGCCGAAAGAGCAGTACTTC. It yields the protein CASMGLAGGPKEQYF.